The T cell receptor beta chain under discussion was sequenced for a study of T cells in Graves' hyperthyroidism and ophthalmopathy. Study results and caveats: The model identified upcoming ophthalmopathy a median around 7.1 months ahead of onset.

There are many counts of this clonotype. Its antigen is not identified. It was at first hyperthyroidism diagnosis, before any ophthalmopathy symptoms, that the blood sample was taken. RNA transcripts gave rise to amplified TCR beta CDR3 regions. Primed by the HTBI set, a first-round RT-PCR was run on the TCR CDR3. TCRdb processed the multiplex PCR reads anew with MiXCR; each CDR3 protein has one entry. The sample shows approximately 360,000 distinct CDR3 sequences, around 16% of them seen only once. CDR1 and CDR2 from the germline V gene are MNHEY and SVGAGI. This CDR3 is built from 15 residues. V was clipped by 2 bases and J by 3 bases; unmatched bases: 3.

The chain joins TRBV6-5 to TRBJ1-2; TRBD1 aligns across 10 bases. Sequencing was performed on blood. This receptor was taken from a woman aged 18-30 years with Graves' hyperthyroidism that later progressed to Graves' ophthalmopathy. CDR3 loop: CASSYGTGADYGYTF. The CDR3 DNA reads as TGTGCCAGCAGTTACGGGACAGGGGCTGACTATGGCTACACCTTC.